One sample yielded the 6 T cell receptor beta chains listed below, sequenced in a study of neurological immune-mediated disorders (dated by TCRdb to between 2018 and 2021). The library was produced with 5' RACE. Reads for this sample came from an Illumina HiSeq 2500. Through fastp at Q25 and MiXCR, TCRdb rebuilt clones from the public reads, retaining in-frame beta chains. Every distinct CDR3 protein forms one entry, paired with its most common genes and DNA. The sample records about 87,000 distinct CDR3 sequences, roughly 3.5% of which are singletons. The ten top clones hold roughly 2.9% of the sample. Sample: PBMCs. These receptors all stem from a woman aged 45-59 years with multiple sclerosis.

This clonotype was counted at least ten times. The V call is TRBV29-1, the J call TRBJ1-1, with 9 bases matching TRBD1. This CDR3 comprises 14 residues. Germline V gene sequence: CDR1 SQVTM, CDR2 ANQGSEA. V shed 4 bases and J 3 bases; nucleotides not matched to a gene: 6. The CDR3 region is CSVGGTGFHTEAFF. In nucleotides, the CDR3 is TGCAGCGTTGGCGGGACAGGGTTTCACACTGAAGCTTTCTTT.

At least ten counts were recorded for this clonotype. V is TRBV15 and J is TRBJ1-2; 8 bases map to TRBD1. After removal of 5 bases from V and 6 bases from J, the junction contained 8 bases not matched to a gene. Germline lookup yields CDR1 LNHNV and CDR2 YYDKDF (reference sequence). The CDR3 has 14 residues. Written as DNA, the CDR3 is TGTGCCACCAGCGTGACAGGGGTCGCGGATGGCTACACCTTC. Its translation is CATSVTGVADGYTF.

This clonotype was seen at least ten times. The gene calls are TRBV29-1 and TRBJ2-5, with D maybe TRBD1 (5 bases). The CDR3 is 14 amino acids. Germline V gene data show CDR1 as SQVTM and CDR2 as ANQGSEA. V was trimmed by 4 bases and J by 6 bases, leaving 18 bases between them. The DNA of the CDR3 is TGCAGCGTTGTCAGGGTACAGCAGTATAAGACCCAGTACTTC. Amino acid sequence: CSVVRVQQYKTQYF.

This clonotype occurred many times. The genes are TRBV9 and TRBJ2-7; unclear D gene. This CDR3 has 14 residues. The ends were cut back, 2 bases at V and 1 base at J, with 10 bases in the middle. Germline V gives CDR1 SGDLS, CDR2 YYNGEE. The chain's CDR3 is CASSVHRASYEQYF. The CDR3 DNA reads as TGTGCCAGCAGCGTTCACAGAGCATCCTACGAGCAGTACTTC. Full variable domain (rest looked up from reference TRBV9 and TRBJ2-7): DSGVTQTPKHLITATGQRVTLRCSPRSGDLSVYWYQQSLDQGLQFLIQYYNGEERAKGNILERFSAQQFPDLHSELNLSSLELGDSALYFCASSVHRASYEQYFGPGTRLTVT.

This clonotype was observed many times. This chain uses TRBV7-2 with TRBJ2-1, with 7 nucleotides matching TRBD1. From germline, CDR1 is SGHTA and CDR2 FQGNSA. The CDR3 contains 16 residues. The V segment lost 6 bases and the J segment 7 bases; nucleotides outside the gene matches: 15. In nucleotides, the CDR3 is TGTGCCAGCAGTCCCACCCTAGGGCAGGGGGAAAATGAGCAGTTCTTC. Encoded protein: CASSPTLGQGENEQFF.

This clonotype was seen repeatedly, ten times or more. The chain recombines TRBV5-1 with TRBJ2-5, with no clear D. The CDR3 runs to 14 residues. The V and J ends lost 4 bases and 4 bases respectively, with 14 bases between them. The germline CDR1 and CDR2 sequences are SGHRS and YFSETQ. The CDR3 nucleotides read TGCGCCAGCAGCCGAGGTCGATCGGGAGAGACCCAGTACTTC. Translated: CASSRGRSGETQYF.